The rows below give T cell receptor beta chains drawn from one sample of a study of shared clonotypes between healthy human individuals. The protocol was immunoSEQ multiplex PCR, while the TCRdb copy is restricted to in-frame clones and leaves out a portion. Here the sample spans around 1.6 million clones, nearly 99% being singletons. The sample taken for sequencing was naive CD4+ T cells sorted from blood. Source of these receptors: a man aged 25-45 years in good health. Both conserved end residues are part of each CDR3. The D gene is left open where the match is weak. Only some rows state a clone size, as once, few, many or a class for expanded clones.

j_call d_call v_call clone_size cdr3_nt cdr3_aa
TRBJ2-6 NA TRBV6-4 NA TGTGCCAGCAGTGCGCGGACACGACAAAGTCGGGCCAACGTCCTGACTTTC CASSARTRQSRANVLTF
TRBJ2-7 NA TRBV27 NA TGTGCCAGCAGTTTTGATAGGGGTTACGAGCAGTACTTC CASSFDRGYEQYF
TRBJ2-2 NA TRBV11-2 NA TGTGCCAGCAGCTTAGGGCCCCTGCAGGGAGCCTGGGAGCTGTTTTTT CASSLGPLQGAWELFF
TRBJ2-2 TRBD2 TRBV9 NA TGTGCCAGCAGCGTCCTAGCGGGAGGCCGAACCGGGGAGCTGTTTTTT CASSVLAGGRTGELFF
TRBJ2-7 TRBD2 TRBV7-9 NA TGTGCCAGCAGCGTTGGTTTGGGGACTAGCGGGAAATACGAGCAGTACTTC CASSVGLGTSGKYEQYF
TRBJ2-4 NA TRBV10-3 once TGTGCCATCAGTGTGTCAAAAAACCAGGGCCCCGAAAAATACATTCAGTACTTC CAISVSKNQGPEKYIQYF
TRBJ2-3 NA TRBV5-4 NA TGTGCCAGCAGCCACACCGCGGAAGATACGCAGTATTTT CASSHTAEDTQYF
TRBJ2-7 NA TRBV27 once TGTGCCAGCAGTTTGTTGGCAGGAACTACCTACGAGCAGTACTTC CASSLLAGTTYEQYF
TRBJ2-5 TRBD2 TRBV6-1 NA TGTGCCAGCAGGTCGACTAGCGGAAAAGAGACCCAGTACTTC CASRSTSGKETQYF
TRBJ2-6 NA TRBV29-1 NA TGCAGCGGAGTATCTGGGGCCAACGTCCTGACTTTC CSGVSGANVLTF
TRBJ2-2 NA TRBV29-1 NA TGCAGCACCCTTCAGGGCACGAACACCGGGGAGCTGTTTTTT CSTLQGTNTGELFF
TRBJ1-4 NA TRBV27 NA TGTGCCAGCAGAGGGAAAGACGACCTCCTTGGAAAACTGTTTTTT CASRGKDDLLGKLFF
TRBJ1-5 NA TRBV4-3 NA TGCGCCAGCAGCCAGAGTTATAGCAATCAGCCCCAGCATTTT CASSQSYSNQPQHF
TRBJ2-1 NA TRBV6-1 NA TGTGCCAGCAGTGAAGCCCGAGGTCACTTCAATGAGCAGTTCTTC CASSEARGHFNEQFF
TRBJ2-5 TRBD2 TRBV5-1 NA TGCGCCAGCAGCTTTCCAAACATAAGGACTAGCGGGATACAAGAGACCCAGTACTTC CASSFPNIRTSGIQETQYF
TRBJ2-7 TRBD1 TRBV5-1 NA TGCGCCAGCTACGCCTTGGACAGGGAAATTGATGAGCAGTACTTC CASYALDREIDEQYF
TRBJ2-2 NA TRBV15 once TGTGCCACCAGCAGAGAGAGGCAGCTGAGTTGGGAGCTGTTTTTT CATSRERQLSWELFF
TRBJ2-1 TRBD2 TRBV7-3 NA TGTGCCAGCAGCCCTCGGACTAGCGGGAACCTCTACAATGAGCAGTTCTTC CASSPRTSGNLYNEQFF
TRBJ1-2 TRBD1 TRBV4-1 NA TGCGCCAGCAGCCACACCGTACAGGGGGAAGGGGGCTACACCTTC CASSHTVQGEGGYTF
TRBJ2-7 NA TRBV5-4 NA TGTGCCAGCAGCTTTAGAGGGAACCCCTACGAGCAGTACTTC CASSFRGNPYEQYF
TRBJ2-7 NA TRBV19 NA TGTGCCAGTAGTATAGAGGAGGTGCAGTACTTC CASSIEEVQYF
TRBJ2-7 NA TRBV6-5 NA TGTGCCAGCAGTTACGCCGGGACTTTGAGCGAGCAGTACTTC CASSYAGTLSEQYF
TRBJ1-1 NA TRBV28 NA TGTGCCAGCAGTTTATGGCGTAACACTGAAGCTTTCTTT CASSLWRNTEAFF
TRBJ1-5 NA TRBV30 NA TGTGCCTGGAGTATCCGCACGGGGTTCAATCAGCCCCAGCATTTT CAWSIRTGFNQPQHF
TRBJ2-1 TRBD2 TRBV9 once TGTGCCAGCAGCGAACCGGGACTAGCGGGAGGTGGCTACAATGAGCAGTTCTTC CASSEPGLAGGGYNEQFF
TRBJ2-7 TRBD2 TRBV11-2 NA TGTGCCAGCAGCTCTCGGACTAGTTGGACCTACGAGCAGTACTTC CASSSRTSWTYEQYF
TRBJ1-3 NA TRBV5-4 NA TGTGCCAGCAGCTGGGGGCGCGGGCCAAGAAACACCATATATTTT CASSWGRGPRNTIYF
TRBJ2-7 NA TRBV27 NA TGTGCCAGCAGTAAGTATCCGGGTCAGTCCTACGAGCAGTACTTC CASSKYPGQSYEQYF
TRBJ2-5 NA TRBV27 NA TGTGCCAGCAGGACGACAGGTCAAGAAGAGACCCAGTACTTC CASRTTGQEETQYF
TRBJ2-1 NA TRBV6-6 NA TGTGCCAGCAGTTACTCGGCGGGAAAGGGCAATGAGCAGTTCTTC CASSYSAGKGNEQFF
TRBJ2-1 TRBD2 TRBV10-2 NA TGCGCCAGCAGTGAGCTCAGGACTAGCGGGACGGAGCTCTTC CASSELRTSGTELF
TRBJ2-2 NA TRBV27 NA TGTGCCAGCAGTTTCTCCCGGTCCGGGGAGCTGTTTTTT CASSFSRSGELFF
TRBJ2-3 TRBD1 TRBV10-3 NA TGTGCCATCAGTGGGACAGGGGGAGATACGCAGTATTTT CAISGTGGDTQYF
TRBJ2-6 TRBD1 TRBV9 NA TGTGCCAGCAGCGTAAATCCGGGACAGGGCTCTGGGGCCAACGTCCTGACTTTC CASSVNPGQGSGANVLTF
TRBJ1-4 NA TRBV7-2 NA TGTGCCAGCAGCCCGCAAATAGCAACTAATGAAAAACTGTTTTTT CASSPQIATNEKLFF
TRBJ2-6 NA TRBV5-8 NA TGTGCCAGCAGCTTAGGAAGCTCTGGGGCCAACGTCCTGACTTTC CASSLGSSGANVLTF
TRBJ1-2 TRBD1 TRBV29-1 NA TGCAGCGTACCCAGGGGGTATGGCTACACCTTC CSVPRGYGYTF
TRBJ2-7 TRBD1 TRBV7-3 once TGTGCCAGCAGCTTAACCGGACAGGCCTACGAGCAGTACTTC CASSLTGQAYEQYF
TRBJ2-3 TRBD2 TRBV19 NA TGTGCCAGTAAAATGCGGGGGATGATAACAGATACGCAGTATTTT CASKMRGMITDTQYF
TRBJ2-1 TRBD1 TRBV18 once TGTGCCAGCTCACTTAAAACCGGGACAGAGTACAATGAGCAGTTCTTC CASSLKTGTEYNEQFF
TRBJ2-2 TRBD2 TRBV7-2 NA TGTGCCAGCACCAGTTCCCGGACTAGCCTTCCGGGCGGGGAGCTGTTTTTT CASTSSRTSLPGGELFF
TRBJ2-4 TRBD1 TRBV9 NA TGTGCCAGCAGCGTGACAGGGGGAGACATTCAGTACTTC CASSVTGGDIQYF
TRBJ2-7 NA TRBV10-2 NA TGCGCCAGCAGTGAGTGGGGGATCTCCTACGAGCAGTACTTC CASSEWGISYEQYF
TRBJ2-5 TRBD2 TRBV18 NA TGTGCCAGCTCACCACGGCTAGCGGCCCAAGAGACCCAGTACTTC CASSPRLAAQETQYF
TRBJ2-6 TRBD1 TRBV19 NA TGTGCCAGTAGTCGGTTCGGGGACAGGGGGGTCTCTGGGGCCAACGTCCTGACTTTC CASSRFGDRGVSGANVLTF
TRBJ1-1 NA TRBV4-1 NA TGCGCCAGCAGCCACCGCTTTGCGGACACTGAAGCTTTCTTT CASSHRFADTEAFF
TRBJ2-7 TRBD2 TRBV9 NA TGTGCCAGCAGCGTAGGACTGACTAGCGGGAACGAGCAGTACTTC CASSVGLTSGNEQYF
TRBJ2-5 NA TRBV7-9 NA TGTGCCAGCAGCTTACGGACAGTGCAAGAGACCCAGTACTTC CASSLRTVQETQYF
TRBJ2-7 NA TRBV7-9 NA TGTGCCAGCAGCTTAGTAGGGATCTTAAGCTCCTACGAGCAGTACTTC CASSLVGILSSYEQYF
TRBJ2-5 NA TRBV2 NA TGTGCCAGCAGCCCCCTTCTAGAACAAGAGACCCAGTACTTC CASSPLLEQETQYF
TRBJ1-5 NA TRBV5-1 NA TGCGCCAGCAGCTTGGCCGTATCAGAGCCCCAGCATTTT CASSLAVSEPQHF
TRBJ2-5 TRBD1 TRBV19 NA TGTGCCAGTAGTACGGGACAGGGTTCGGAGACCCAGTACTTC CASSTGQGSETQYF
TRBJ2-1 TRBD2 TRBV11-3 NA TGTGCCAGCAGCTTCCGGACTAGATTGGATGAGCAGTTCTTC CASSFRTRLDEQFF
TRBJ2-5 TRBD2 TRBV19 NA TGTGCCAGTAGTATCAGGGGAGCGGGAGAGAGACAAGAGACCCAGTACTTC CASSIRGAGERQETQYF